Following are 22 T cell receptor beta chains from one sample sequenced in a study of blood T cells in healthy people across ages. A second PCR, run for about 6 to 11 cycles, used a sample-barcoded 5' primer plus a J-beta primer mix. TCRdb reanalysed the 5' RACE reads using MiXCR and keeps one entry per CDR3 protein. The sample records about 800,000 distinct CDR3 sequences, just under 25% being singletons. Another study also made use of these data, one on T cells of mothers and their children.

Material for sequencing was blood. The receptors derive from a boy between 10 and 17 years old in good health.

There are a few counts of this clonotype. V usage is TRBV4-2 and J usage is TRBJ2-1; 7 nucleotides line up with TRBD2. Germline assignment: CDR1 LGHNA and CDR2 YNFKEQ. This CDR3 is 15 amino acids long. With 8 bases clipped from V and 3 bases from J, the junction kept 10 bases outside the gene matches. Here the CDR3 DNA reads TGTGCCAGCTCCTTGGAGCGGGGAAGCTACAATGAGCAGTTCTTC. Residues: CASSLERGSYNEQFF.

This sequence joins TRBV10-3 and TRBJ1-5; D call uncertain. Per the germline V gene, CDR1 is ENHRY and CDR2 is SYGVKD. Trimming pared 8 bases from V and 1 base from J, leaving 9 bases between. The CDR3 contains 13 residues. The CDR3 sequence is CAIRQESNQPQHF. The CDR3 DNA reads as TGTGCCATCCGGCAGGAGAGCAATCAGCCCCAGCATTTT.

The chain recombines TRBV10-3 with TRBJ2-1; 14 bases map to TRBD2. This CDR3 region has 17 residues. Trimming cost V 6 bases and J 1 base; bases outside gene matches: 5. Germline assignment: CDR1 ENHRY and CDR2 SYGVKD. CDR3 loop: CAISYGTSGRSYNEQFF. The CDR3, as DNA: TGTGCCATCAGCTATGGGACTAGCGGGAGATCCTACAATGAGCAGTTCTTC.

The chain couples TRBV7-2 to TRBJ2-5; D unclear. The CDR3 runs to 12 residues. In germline, CDR1 is SGHTA, CDR2 FQGNSA. The V end was cut by 2 bases, the J end by 5 bases, with 6 bases between. DNA for the CDR3: TGTGCCAGCAGCTTATTCGCCGAGACCCAGTACTTC. This sequence encodes CASSLFAETQYF.

CDR3 amino acids: CSARDPTGGGNEQFF. The CDR3 DNA reads as TGCAGTGCTAGAGATCCGACAGGGGGGGGAAATGAGCAGTTCTTC. The rearrangement joins TRBV20-1 to TRBJ2-5; 9 bases line up with TRBD1. The end of the DNA aligns better with TRBJ2-1, so the J call may be wrong. CDR1 is DFQATT and CDR2 is SNEGSKA in the germline V gene (reference sequence). The CDR3 is made up of 15 amino acids.

The rearrangement joins TRBV12-3 or TRBV12-4 to TRBJ2-5, with 8 bases matching TRBD2. TRBJ2-1 matches the DNA end more closely, so the J call is doubtful. This CDR3 is 15 amino acids long. In DNA, the CDR3 is TGTGCCAGCGGTAAAGAGCGGGAGCTGGGCAATGAGCAGTTCTTC. It translates to CASGKERELGNEQFF.

In this sample, this clonotype turned up a few times. For the CDR3, the DNA is TGTGCCAGCAGCAAAGGGTCGGGTCCAGATAATTCACCCCTCCACTTT. Protein: CASSKGSGPDNSPLHF. The V and J genes are TRBV21-1 and TRBJ1-6. TRBV21-1 is a pseudogene segment. The CDR3 runs to 16 residues.

The CDR3 DNA follows: TGCAGTGCTAGAGATCTAAGGCAGGGGGCGTACGAGCAGTACTTC. This sequence encodes CSARDLRQGAYEQYF. The rearrangement uses TRBV20-1 and TRBJ2-7, with 8 bases matching TRBD1. From germline, CDR1 is DFQATT and CDR2 SNEGSKA (reference sequence). The CDR3 loop spans 15 amino acids. J gave up 4 bases and V 0 bases, and 8 bases lay outside the gene matches.

Only a few counts were recorded for this clonotype. Here the CDR3 reads CASSSDTFSGNTIYF. The CDR3 bases are TGCGCCAGCAGCTCGGACACATTCTCTGGAAACACCATATATTTT. The chain combines TRBV5-1 with TRBJ1-3; the D gene is possibly TRBD1 (5 bases). The CDR3 is 15 residues long. Deletions cut 3 bases from V and 0 bases from J, with 10 bases between. Germline loops: CDR1 SGHRS, CDR2 YFSETQ.

CDR3 residues: CASSYFRQGGNIQYF. The CDR3 DNA reads as TGTGCCAGCAGCTACTTCAGACAGGGGGGGAACATTCAGTACTTC. This chain links TRBV5-8 with TRBJ2-4; 9 positions match TRBD1. Unmatched junction bases numbered 8, after V lost 3 bases and J lost 7 bases. The CDR3 extends over 15 amino acids. The V gene's germline CDR1 is SGHTS and CDR2 YDEGEE.

Regarding this clonotype: A read error may account for a junction end that differs from germline. The rearrangement uses TRBV5-1 and TRBJ2-5, with a weak D call TRBD2 (5 bases). The CDR3 is made up of 15 amino acids. Per the germline V gene, CDR1 is SGHRS and CDR2 is YFSETQ. The CDR3 loop is CASSLTGPPGDEQLF. Here the CDR3 DNA reads TGCGCCAGCAGCTTAACCGGGCCACCCGGGGATGAGCAGCTCTTC.

This clonotype was counted a few times. The CDR3 ends on some other residue instead of the conserved phenylalanine or tryptophan, so this is likely a read error. The J gene is TRBJ1-1, the V gene TRBV7-9; D is ambiguous. Germline lookup yields CDR1 SEHNR and CDR2 FQNEAQ (reference sequence). Deletions cut 4 bases from V and 6 bases from J, with 9 bases between. The CDR3 loop spans 12 amino acids. The CDR3: CASSSFDAEAFS. As DNA, the CDR3 is TGTGCCAGCAGCTCCTTTGACGCTGAAGCTTTCTCT.

The genes are TRBV7-2 and TRBJ2-1; the match to TRBD2 covers 7 bases. V lost 1 base to trimming and J lost 10 bases; unmatched junction nucleotides: 13. Germline V gene lookup returns CDR1 SGHTA and CDR2 FQGNSA. This CDR3 comprises 16 residues. CDR3 DNA: TGTGCCAGCAGCTTAGTTTTGTGGCCTAGCGGTGCAGAGCAGTTCTTC. As protein: CASSLVLWPSGAEQFF. The entire variable domain, with the rest obtained from reference TRBV7-2 and TRBJ2-1, is as follows: GAGVSQSPSNKVTEKGKDVELRCDPISGHTALYWYRQSLGQGLEFLIYFQGNSAPDKSGLPSDRFSAERTGGSVSTLTIQRTQQEDSAVYLCASSLVLWPSGAEQFFGPGTRLTVL.

Ten or more counts support this clonotype. The chain combines TRBV30 with TRBJ2-1; 9 nucleotides line up with TRBD2. The germline V gene encodes CDR1 GTSNPN and CDR2 SVGIG (reference sequence). The V gene end was trimmed by 0 bases and the J gene end by 9 bases; junction bases not matched to a gene: 9. The CDR3 runs to 15 residues. The CDR3 DNA sequence: TGTGCCTGGAGTGTACTAGGCGGGGGGGCGGGTGAGCAGTTCTTC. This encodes CAWSVLGGGAGEQFF.

This clonotype has more than one count but fewer than ten. This chain connects TRBV6-1 to TRBJ2-5; 8 nucleotides agree with TRBD2. After removal of 6 bases from V and 4 bases from J, the junction contained 7 bases not matched to a gene. CDR1 is MNHNS and CDR2 is SASEGT in the germline V gene. This CDR3 comprises 14 residues. The CDR3 loop reads CASSAGTSGETQYF. DNA for the CDR3: TGTGCCAGCAGCGCCGGGACTAGTGGAGAGACCCAGTACTTC.

The count of this clonotype is one. This chain links TRBV4-3 with TRBJ2-5; 8 bases are a match to TRBD2. The V and J ends lost 0 bases and 11 bases, in that order; junction bases with no gene match: 11. The germline V gene encodes CDR1 LGHNA and CDR2 YSLEER. This CDR3 comprises 15 residues. The CDR3 here is CASSQDLPGAGEQYF. CDR3 nucleotide sequence: TGCGCCAGCAGCCAAGATCTTCCGGGAGCGGGAGAGCAGTACTTC.

The rearrangement uses TRBV7-6 and TRBJ1-6, with a weak D call TRBD1 (5 bases). CDR1 is SGHVS and CDR2 is FNYEAQ in the germline V gene. Deletions cut 8 bases from V and 4 bases from J, with 18 bases between. The CDR3 is made up of 16 amino acids. The CDR3 DNA is TGTGCCAGCGGCGGGGCAGTCGATGAGTATAATTCACCCCTCCACTTT. Protein product: CASGGAVDEYNSPLHF. The complete variable domain, with remaining parts taken from reference TRBV7-6 and TRBJ1-6, reads GAGVSQSPRYKVTKRGQDVALRCDPISGHVSLYWYRQALGQGPEFLTYFNYEAQQDKSGLPNDRFSAERPEGSISTLTIQRTEQRDSAMYRCASGGAVDEYNSPLHFGNGTRLTVT.

This chain joins TRBV6-1 and TRBJ2-4; possible D gene TRBD2, 5 bases. This CDR3 comprises 15 residues. Per germline, CDR1 MNHNS and CDR2 SASEGT. V lost 2 bases and J 0 bases, leaving 8 bases between the germline ends. The CDR3 loop reads CASSEPGEAKNIQYF. The CDR3 DNA sequence: TGTGCCAGCAGTGAACCCGGGGAAGCCAAAAACATTCAGTACTTC.

This clonotype was counted a few times. The rearrangement uses TRBV7-2 and TRBJ2-3; D not certain. Germline V gene data show CDR1 as SGHTA and CDR2 as FQGNSA. V shed 3 bases and J shed 2 bases, with 12 bases lying between them. The CDR3 loop spans 15 amino acids. CDR3 sequence: CASSLDGLVTDTQYF. CDR3 sequence (DNA): TGTGCCAGCAGCTTGGATGGGCTTGTCACAGATACGCAGTATTTT.

Only a few counts were recorded for this clonotype. The junction does not match germline at one end; this may be a read error. V usage is TRBV6-5 and J usage is TRBJ2-7; the match to TRBD2 covers 11 bases. CDR3 length: 16 residues. Germline V gives CDR1 MNHEY, CDR2 SVGAGI. CDR3: CASSYSEGTSGYEQYF. CDR3 in DNA: TGTGCCAGCAGCTACTCTGAGGGGACTAGCGGCTACGAGCAGTACTTC.

This clonotype has only a few counts. The V call is TRBV15, the J call TRBJ2-5; perhaps TRBD2 as D (6 bases). The CDR3 sequence is 15 residues long. Trimming pared 5 bases from V and 5 bases from J, leaving 18 bases between. Per germline, CDR1 LNHNV and CDR2 YYDKDF (reference sequence). The CDR3 DNA is TGTGCCACCAGCGTTGCTAGCGCGAGGTTTGAGACCCAGTACTTC. The encoded protein is CATSVASARFETQYF.

The chain is built from TRBV7-3 and TRBJ2-3; no clear D. The CDR3 spans 15 residues. Germline CDR1 reads SGHTA; CDR2 reads FQGTGA. Trimming stripped 2 bases from V and 1 base from J, with 10 bases between. The CDR3 DNA reads as TGTGCCAGCAGCTTATATCGGGTTGGCACAGATACGCAGTATTTT. Protein sequence: CASSLYRVGTDTQYF. Supplemented by reference TRBV7-3 and TRBJ2-3, the full variable domain reads GAGVSQTPSNKVTEKGKYVELRCDPISGHTALYWYRQSLGQGPEFLIYFQGTGAADDSGLPNDRFFAVRPEGSVSTLKIQRTERGDSAVYLCASSLYRVGTDTQYFGPGTRLTVL.